Shown below are 18 T cell receptor beta chains from a single sample sequenced in a study of cytomegalovirus exposure and HLA in healthy donors. Sequencing used immunoSEQ multiplex PCR; TCRdb keeps in-frame clones, though not all of them. The sample records fewer than 200,000 clones, roughly 95% being singletons. The sequencing input was PBMCs. These receptors all come from a woman between 18 and 29 years old in good health and CMV-seronegative.

The rearrangement uses TRBV9 and TRBJ2-7; a weak D match, TRBD2 (5 bases). V was cut by 7 bases and J by 3 bases, with 14 bases left in between. The germline V gene encodes CDR1 SGDLS and CDR2 YYNGEE. The CDR3 has 13 amino acids. The CDR3 protein is CASSTGLNYEQYF. The CDR3 region has the DNA TGTGCCAGCTCAACGGGATTAAACTACGAGCAGTACTTC.

The CDR3 DNA reads TGCGCCAGCAGCTTCGGGACTAGCATCACAGATACGCAGTATTTT. It translates to CASSFGTSITDTQYF. The genes are TRBV5-1 and TRBJ2-3; the match to TRBD2 covers 9 bases. The CDR3 extends over 15 amino acids. V was clipped by 2 bases and J by 2 bases; unmatched bases: 3. Germline loops: CDR1 SGHRS, CDR2 YFSETQ.

The gene calls are TRBV7-9 and TRBJ2-7; TRBD1 matches at 9 bases. CDR1 is SEHNR and CDR2 is FQNEAQ in the germline V gene (reference sequence). The trim removed 5 bases at V and 0 bases at J, leaving 5 bases unmatched. There are 15 residues in the CDR3. The CDR3: CASSHRTGASYEQYF. In nucleotides, the CDR3 is TGTGCCAGCAGCCACAGGACAGGGGCCTCCTACGAGCAGTACTTC.

This rearrangement joins TRBV6-1 to TRBJ2-7; 7 bases line up with TRBD1. This CDR3 is 12 amino acids long. Germline V gene sequence: CDR1 MNHNS, CDR2 SASEGT. With V trimmed by 5 bases and J by 6 bases, 4 bases remained unmatched. CDR3 bases: TGTGCCAGCAGTAGTCGACAGGGCGAGCAGTACTTC. Amino acid sequence: CASSSRQGEQYF.

This rearrangement joins TRBV5-1 to TRBJ1-2; maybe TRBD1 (6 bases). Per the germline V gene, CDR1 is SGHRS and CDR2 is YFSETQ. V was cut by 0 bases and J by 4 bases, with 13 bases left in between. The CDR3 consists of 15 residues. CDR3 loop: CASSLATGTPYGYTF. The CDR3 bases are TGCGCCAGCAGCTTGGCCACCGGGACACCCTATGGCTACACCTTC.

V gene TRBV7-3 combines with J gene TRBJ2-1, with 10 bases identical to TRBD1. Germline assignment: CDR1 SGHTA and CDR2 FQGTGA. The V segment lost 2 bases and the J segment 6 bases; nucleotides outside the gene matches: 4. This CDR3 spans 15 amino acids. CDR3 loop: CASSLGQGVSNEQFF. The CDR3 DNA follows: TGTGCCAGCAGCTTAGGACAGGGGGTTAGCAATGAGCAGTTCTTC.

In this sample, this clone turned up once. The chain recombines TRBV20-1 with TRBJ2-1; D ambiguous. Trimming removed 6 bases at V and 6 bases at J, with 9 bases between. The CDR3 is 11 amino acids. The germline gives CDR1 DFQATT, CDR2 SNEGSKA (reference sequence). CDR3 DNA sequence: TGCAGTGCCCGGTTCCTCAATGAGCAGTTCTTC. As protein: CSARFLNEQFF.

This clone appeared a single time. The chain carries TRBV6-6 and TRBJ2-7, with 7 positions matching TRBD1. Per germline, CDR1 MNHNY and CDR2 SVGAGI (reference sequence). CDR3 length: 15 amino acids. J lost 4 bases, V lost 0 bases, and 6 bases had no gene match. The CDR3 sequence is CASSYSARGSYEQYF. The CDR3 coding sequence is TGTGCCAGCAGTTACTCGGCCAGGGGGTCTTACGAGCAGTACTTC.

The rearrangement uses TRBV27 and TRBJ2-7, with TRBD2 matching over 10 bases. Per germline, CDR1 MNHEY and CDR2 SMNVEV (reference sequence). The CDR3 has 15 residues. V was clipped by 7 bases and J by 3 bases; unmatched bases: 9. CDR3 sequence: CASTLGLAPFYEQYF. The CDR3 coding sequence is TGTGCCAGCACACTGGGACTAGCGCCCTTCTACGAGCAGTACTTC.

The V gene is TRBV6-5, the J gene TRBJ2-7; TRBD1 agrees at 10 bases. Germline V CDR1 and CDR2: MNHEY, SVGAGI. J lost 3 bases, V lost 2 bases, and 4 bases had no gene match. There are 15 residues in the CDR3. The CDR3 protein is CASSYRQGARYEQYF. CDR3 coding DNA: TGTGCCAGCAGTTACCGACAGGGGGCACGCTACGAGCAGTACTTC.

The chain couples TRBV4-3 to TRBJ2-3, with D possibly TRBD1 on 6 matching bases. The ends were cut back, 1 base at V and 5 bases at J, with 10 bases in the middle. The V gene's germline CDR1 is LGHNA and CDR2 YSLEER. The CDR3 extends over 14 amino acids. The CDR3: CASSQALQGDTQYF. DNA for the CDR3: TGCGCCAGCAGCCAAGCTCTACAGGGAGATACGCAGTATTTT.

The genes are TRBV10-3 and TRBJ1-2; a possible D gene is TRBD1 (6 bases). This CDR3 spans 16 amino acids. Trimming removed 7 bases from V and 5 bases from J, with 23 bases in between. Germline CDR1 is ENHRY and CDR2 is SYGVKD. Here the CDR3 DNA reads TGTGCCATCAAAGAAACAGGGCACCTTAACCCATATGGCTACACCTTC. Protein product: CAIKETGHLNPYGYTF.

V gene TRBV28 combines with J gene TRBJ1-5; the match to TRBD1 covers 9 bases. Germline V gene lookup returns CDR1 MDHEN and CDR2 SYDVKM. V lost 6 bases and J lost 4; bases outside the gene matches: 10. CDR3 length: 16 residues. The CDR3 DNA is TGTGCCAGCAGGCCTACTACGGACAGGGGAAATCAGCCCCAGCATTTT. Protein product: CASRPTTDRGNQPQHF. Looking up the rest from reference TRBV28 and TRBJ1-5 gives the full variable domain: DVKVTQSSRYLVKRTGEKVFLECVQDMDHENMFWYRQDPGLGLRLIYFSYDVKMKEKGDIPEGYSVSREKKERFSLILESASTNQTSMYLCASRPTTDRGNQPQHFGDGTRLSIL.

The chain uses TRBV25-1 and TRBJ2-5; perhaps TRBD1 as D (6 bases). The CDR3 spans 13 residues. Germline values: CDR1 MGHDK, CDR2 SYGVNS. V lost 8 bases, J lost 5 bases, and 15 bases lay in between. CDR3 loop: CASPLGTWETQYF. Here the CDR3 DNA reads TGTGCCAGCCCCCTAGGGACATGGGAGACCCAGTACTTC.

The chain is built from TRBV5-1 and TRBJ2-2; D remains ambiguous. CDR1 SGHRS and CDR2 YFSETQ come from the germline V gene. The CDR3 length is 15 residues. V gave up 1 base and J gave up 0 bases, with 7 bases separating them. The CDR3 DNA reads TGCGCCAGCAGCTTGCCTCTAACGAACACCGGGGAGCTGTTTTTT. This encodes CASSLPLTNTGELFF.

The chain combines TRBV9 with TRBJ1-4, with no clear D. The CDR3 length is 16 residues. CDR1 is SGDLS, CDR2 YYNGEE, per germline. Deletions cut 4 bases from V and 13 bases from J, with 26 bases between. DNA of the CDR3: TGTGCCAGCAGCCCCCATCTGGACCCTGCCTTTAGCGTACTGTTTTTT. Translating gives CASSPHLDPAFSVLFF.

V usage is TRBV18 and J usage is TRBJ2-3, with 7 nucleotides matching TRBD1. The junction had 5 bases not matched to a gene; V was cut back by 4 bases and J by 4 bases. The CDR3 consists of 14 residues. Germline values: CDR1 KGHSH, CDR2 LQKENI. This CDR3 reads CASSRDSPADTQYF. CDR3 sequence (DNA): TGTGCCAGCTCACGGGACAGCCCGGCAGATACGCAGTATTTT.

The V gene is TRBV9, the J gene TRBJ2-1; D might be TRBD2 (5 bases). The CDR3 has 16 residues. Trimming removed 0 bases from V and 4 bases from J, with 14 bases in between. Germline CDR1 reads SGDLS; CDR2 reads YYNGEE. CDR3 sequence reads: CASSVETSWGYNEQFF. CDR3 DNA: TGTGCCAGCAGCGTAGAAACTAGTTGGGGATACAATGAGCAGTTCTTC.